The 23 T cell receptor beta chains in this list originate from one sample, sequenced in a study of cytomegalovirus exposure and HLA in healthy donors. Primers included in the PCR were 60 Vbeta and 13 Jbeta primers. Profiled with immunoSEQ multiplex PCR; TCRdb holds only in-frame clones, not every one. The sample includes roughly 73,000 clones, about 81% seen only once; the top ten take 2.4%. The source material was PBMCs. The receptors were sampled from a woman in her forties or fifties in good health and CMV-seronegative.

The V gene is TRBV19, the J gene TRBJ2-7, with TRBD2 matching 8 bases. Per germline, CDR1 LNHDA and CDR2 SQIVND (reference sequence). V shed 6 bases, J shed 4 bases, and the junction held 2 bases outside the gene matches. CDR3 size: 12 residues. CDR3 protein: CASSGGGYEQYF. The CDR3 DNA sequence: TGTGCCAGTAGCGGGGGGGGTTACGAGCAGTACTTC. The full variable domain, its missing parts supplied by reference TRBV19 and TRBJ2-7, is DGGITQSPKYLFRKEGQNVTLSCEQNLNHDAMYWYRQDPGQGLRLIYYSQIVNDFQKGDIAEGYSVSREKKESFPLTVTSAQKNPTAFYLCASSGGGYEQYFGPGTRLTVT.

This clone occurred once. This rearrangement joins TRBV11-3 to TRBJ2-2, with D perhaps TRBD2 (6 bases). The CDR3 is 13 amino acids. V was pared by 5 bases and J by 2 bases, with 6 bases between. The germline CDR1 and CDR2 sequences are SGHNT and YENEEA. DNA of the CDR3: TGTGCCAGCAGCGCGGGAAACACCGGGGAGCTGTTTTTT. It is translated as CASSAGNTGELFF.

This clone was recorded a few times. The genes are TRBV28 and TRBJ2-7, with 8 bases that match TRBD1. This CDR3 has 13 residues. V trimming: 6 bases; J trimming: 5 bases; junction bases outside the gene matches: 6. The germline CDR1 and CDR2 sequences are MDHEN and SYDVKM. CDR3 nucleotide sequence: TGTGCCAGCAGCCTTTACAGGGGGAACGAGCAGTACTTC. Translating gives CASSLYRGNEQYF.

The gene calls are TRBV27 and TRBJ2-1, with 7 bases lining up with TRBD1. There are 14 residues in the CDR3. From germline, CDR1 is MNHEY and CDR2 SMNVEV (reference sequence). J gave up 7 bases and V 8 bases, and 11 bases lay outside the gene matches. CDR3 bases: TGTGCCAGCTGCGTCGGGACAGCTGGGAATGAGCAGTTCTTC. Protein sequence: CASCVGTAGNEQFF.

V usage is TRBV4-2 and J usage is TRBJ1-2, with a weak D call TRBD1 (6 bases). Germline V gives CDR1 LGHNA, CDR2 YNFKEQ. The CDR3 runs 15 residues. V lost 0 bases and J 11 bases, leaving 19 bases between the germline ends. Here the CDR3 reads CASSQDVGALKAYTF. The CDR3 DNA reads TGTGCCAGCAGCCAAGATGTGGGGGCCCTAAAGGCGTACACCTTC.

The V call is TRBV5-4, the J call TRBJ2-2; the D gene is possibly TRBD2 (5 bases). This CDR3 is built from 14 residues. V lost 2 bases and J 6 bases, leaving 11 bases between the germline ends. From germline, CDR1 is SGHNT and CDR2 YYREEE (reference sequence). The DNA for the CDR3 is TGTGCCAGCAGCTTCGGGGTCGGGGCCGGGGAGCTGTTTTTT. Translated: CASSFGVGAGELFF.

The V gene is TRBV5-1, the J gene TRBJ2-7, with 8 bases identical to TRBD2. Germline trimming cut 1 base from V and 7 bases from J; bases unmatched to any gene: 4. CDR1 and CDR2 from the germline V gene are SGHRS and YFSETQ. The CDR3 runs to 13 residues. CDR3 amino acids: CASSLQLADEQYF. The DNA for the CDR3 is TGCGCCAGCAGCTTGCAACTAGCGGATGAGCAGTACTTC.

The rearrangement joins TRBV7-9 to TRBJ2-1; 9 positions match TRBD2. This CDR3 has 14 residues. Unmatched junction bases numbered 3, after V lost 0 bases and J lost 9 bases. Germline V gene sequence: CDR1 SEHNR, CDR2 FQNEAQ (reference sequence). The CDR3 DNA follows: TGTGCCAGCAGCTTAGCGGGGACTAGCAGTGAGCAGTTCTTC. Its translation is CASSLAGTSSEQFF.

The chain carries TRBV5-1 and TRBJ2-3, with 11 bases that match TRBD2. The CDR3 covers 15 residues. Germline V gene sequence: CDR1 SGHRS, CDR2 YFSETQ. Trimming cost V 0 bases and J 4 bases; bases outside gene matches: 1. In DNA, the CDR3 is TGCGCCAGCAGCTTGGAACTAGCGGGAGCAGATACGCAGTATTTT. Amino acid sequence: CASSLELAGADTQYF.

This chain joins TRBV5-6 and TRBJ1-5; D gene unclear. There are 12 residues in the CDR3. CDR1 is SGHDT, CDR2 YYEEEE, per germline. V was pared by 4 bases and J by 8 bases, with 10 bases between. Here the CDR3 reads CASSPRLEPQHF. The CDR3 bases are TGTGCCAGCAGCCCCCGACTAGAGCCCCAGCATTTT.

CDR3 in amino acids: CASSLGGGAVEQFF. CDR3 coding DNA: TGTGCCAGCAGCTTGGGCGGGGGGGCAGTAGAGCAGTTCTTC. The chain carries TRBV7-3 and TRBJ2-1; 9 positions match TRBD2. The CDR3 covers 14 residues. Trimming removed 3 bases from V and 10 bases from J; junction bases left unmatched: 7. CDR1 and CDR2 from the germline V gene are SGHTA and FQGTGA.

This clone occurred once. V gene TRBV10-3 combines with J gene TRBJ2-7, with 10 bases identical to TRBD1. Unmatched junction bases numbered 4, after V lost 10 bases and J lost 1 base. The germline V gene encodes CDR1 ENHRY and CDR2 SYGVKD. The CDR3 covers 13 residues. CDR3 amino acids: CATLGQGSYEQYV. CDR3 coding DNA: TGTGCCACCTTGGGACAGGGGTCCTACGAGCAGTACGTC.

V gene TRBV27 combines with J gene TRBJ2-4; maybe TRBD2 (6 bases). Germline V lookup: CDR1 MNHEY, CDR2 SMNVEV (reference sequence). The CDR3 is 18 residues long. V dropped 5 bases and J dropped 0 bases, with 20 bases sitting between them. CDR3 nucleotide sequence: TGTGCCAGCAGTCCCCGGGACTCCGCCGCACTAGCCAAAAACATTCAGTACTTC. Translation gives CASSPRDSAALAKNIQYF.

This sequence joins TRBV10-3 and TRBJ2-1; 7 positions agree with TRBD2. This CDR3 is 16 amino acids long. Germline values: CDR1 ENHRY, CDR2 SYGVKD. Unmatched junction bases numbered 11, after V lost 7 bases and J lost 2 bases. The CDR3 loop is CAITQRSGGPYNEQFF. In nucleotides, the CDR3 is TGTGCCATCACCCAGAGGTCGGGAGGCCCCTACAATGAGCAGTTCTTC.

This rearrangement joins TRBV4-1 to TRBJ1-5; D is ambiguous. The CDR3 spans 15 residues. Germline assignment: CDR1 MGHRA and CDR2 YSYEKL. The V end lost 1 base, the J end lost 2 bases, and 9 bases lay between the germline ends. The CDR3 nucleotides are TGCGCCAGCAGCCAAGTAGGAGCCCGCAATCAGCCCCAGCATTTT. Translation: CASSQVGARNQPQHF.

The J gene is TRBJ1-3, the V gene TRBV25-1; the D is unclear. The CDR3 runs 14 residues. Germline CDR1 reads MGHDK; CDR2 reads SYGVNS. V was cut by 3 bases and J by 0 bases, with 6 bases left in between. The CDR3 spells CASSDSISGNTIYF. The CDR3 DNA is TGTGCCAGCAGTGATTCTATCTCTGGAAACACCATATATTTT.

This clone came up once. V is TRBV29-1 and J is TRBJ2-1, with TRBD2 matching 9 bases. Germline lookup yields CDR1 SQVTM and CDR2 ANQGSEA. The length of the CDR3 is 16 residues. The V segment lost 3 bases and the J segment 6 bases; nucleotides outside the gene matches: 12. CDR3 coding DNA: TGCAGCGTTGACGATGGGTCCAGCGGGAGGCTCAATGAGCAGTTCTTC. Amino acids: CSVDDGSSGRLNEQFF.

This clone was seen a handful of times. This chain links TRBV2 with TRBJ2-5, with 12 nucleotides matching TRBD2. This CDR3 comprises 15 residues. V was pared by 7 bases and J by 5 bases, with 8 bases of the junction left unmatched. Germline V lookup: CDR1 SNHLY, CDR2 FYNNEI. Here the CDR3 reads CASTTSGGFGETQYF. The CDR3 bases are TGTGCCAGCACCACTAGCGGGGGGTTTGGGGAGACCCAGTACTTC.

This rearrangement joins TRBV4-1 to TRBJ1-5; D uncertain. V dropped 4 bases and J dropped 1 base, with 17 bases sitting between them. The length of the CDR3 is 17 residues. Germline CDR1 MGHRA, CDR2 YSYEKL. CDR3 DNA: TGCGCCAGCAGCCCCGACCCGGCCCCGGGGAGCAATCAGCCCCAGCATTTT. It translates to CASSPDPAPGSNQPQHF.

This clone was found once. The chain carries TRBV11-2 and TRBJ2-7; 9 bases match TRBD2. This CDR3 contains 14 residues. The ends lost 1 base at V and 4 bases at J; junction bases unmatched: 2. Germline assignment: CDR1 SGHAT and CDR2 FQNNGV. CDR3 nucleotides: TGTGCCAGCAGCTTAGGGACTAGCGTGTACGAGCAGTACTTC. This codes for CASSLGTSVYEQYF.

The rearrangement joins TRBV27 to TRBJ1-5; 11 nucleotides line up with TRBD1. Germline trimming cut 7 bases from V and 6 bases from J; bases unmatched to any gene: 8. CDR1 is MNHEY, CDR2 SMNVEV, per germline (reference sequence). CDR3 length: 15 residues. The CDR3 here is CASTSGTGGTQPQHF. The CDR3, as DNA: TGTGCCAGCACCTCAGGGACAGGGGGTACTCAGCCCCAGCATTTT.

CDR3 DNA sequence: TGTGCCAGCAGCTTCCGACAGGGGGCATCGGAGACCCAGTACTTC. Translation gives CASSFRQGASETQYF. The chain is built from TRBV5-4 and TRBJ2-5; 10 bases map to TRBD1. The J segment lost 5 bases and the V segment lost 2 bases, leaving 6 bases of the junction unmatched. Germline V gene lookup returns CDR1 SGHNT and CDR2 YYREEE (reference sequence). The CDR3 is 15 residues long.

The chain employs TRBV27 and TRBJ2-3; tentative D call: TRBD1 (5 bases). V was shortened by 2 bases and J by 6 bases, with 9 bases between the two germline ends. The CDR3 spans 13 residues. Germline V lookup: CDR1 MNHEY, CDR2 SMNVEV (reference sequence). CDR3 residues: CASSLGQKDTQYF. CDR3 DNA sequence: TGTGCCAGCAGTTTAGGACAAAAGGATACGCAGTATTTT.